The T cell receptor (beta chain) under discussion was sequenced for a study of glioma-infiltrating T cells. The CDR3 has 14 residues. Germline V lookup: CDR1 MNHNS, CDR2 SASEGT. V was pared by 8 bases and J by 2 bases, with 13 bases between. This clonotype has a count of ten or more. Its antigen remains unidentified. The iRepertoire nested amplicon-rescue multiplex PCR amplified TCR alpha and beta CDR3s from RNA. For one-step reverse transcription and amplification, about 90-450 ng of tissue mRNA or PBMC total RNA was used. TCRdb processed the multiplex PCR reads anew with MiXCR; each CDR3 protein has one entry. The sample has 150,000 or so distinct CDR3 sequences; around 40% are singletons. General study points: Only very few CDR3 sequences appeared in both tissue and blood.

The chain couples TRBV6-1 to TRBJ1-3; D is ambiguous. The sequenced sample consisted of glioma tissue, nonneoplastic brain tissue, or PBMCs (not recorded which). This TCR was sampled from a human donor with low-grade glioma or glioblastoma, undergoing nonglioma brain surgery, or in good health (not recorded which). This CDR3 is CASSAGLAGNTIYF. The CDR3 nucleotides are TGTGCCAGCTCAGCAGGTTTGGCTGGAAACACCATATATTTT.